Listed here are 16 T cell receptor beta chains from one sample, sequenced in a study of cytomegalovirus exposure and HLA in healthy donors. The PCR employed 60 Vbeta primers together with 13 Jbeta primers. Here immunoSEQ multiplex PCR was the method, and the copy in TCRdb shows in-frame clones only, minus some. The profile covers some 190,000 clones, with more than 70% appearing a single time and 4.5% to 5.5% taken by the ten largest. Sequenced material: PBMCs. The origin of the receptors is a man aged 25 to 40 in good health and CMV-seropositive.

The sample holds a few counts of this clone. The V call is TRBV30, the J call TRBJ1-2, with D maybe TRBD1 (6 bases). V lost 1 base to trimming and J lost 8 bases, with 14 bases between them. The CDR3 has 13 residues. Germline V gene lookup returns CDR1 GTSNPN and CDR2 SVGIG (reference sequence). The CDR3: CAWSEGGWGGYTF. The DNA for the CDR3 is TGTGCCTGGAGTGAGGGGGGGTGGGGGGGCTACACCTTC. Supplemented by reference TRBV30 and TRBJ1-2, the full variable domain reads SQTIHQWPATLVQPVGSPLSLECTVEGTSNPNLYWYRQAAGRGLQLLFYSVGIGQISSEVPQNLSASRPQDRQFILSSKKLLLSDSGFYLCAWSEGGWGGYTFGSGTRLTVV.

Here the CDR3 reads CASSLVGRTTDTQYF. As DNA, the CDR3 is TGTGCCAGCAGCCTAGTGGGGAGGACCACAGATACGCAGTATTTT. V and J are TRBV7-9 and TRBJ2-3; tentatively, D is TRBD2 (6 bases). In germline, CDR1 is SEHNR, CDR2 FQNEAQ (reference sequence). Trimming took 5 bases from V and 2 from J, leaving 14 bases between them. The CDR3 spans 15 residues.

This clone occurred a few times. As DNA, the CDR3 is TGTGCCAGCAGTTACTCGGACAGGGAAATGACTGAAGCTTTCTTT. Amino acid sequence: CASSYSDREMTEAFF. The chain employs TRBV6-5 and TRBJ1-1, with 8 bases identical to TRBD1. The V and J ends lost 0 bases and 5 bases, in that order; junction bases with no gene match: 5. Germline loops: CDR1 MNHEY, CDR2 SVGAGI. This CDR3 spans 15 amino acids.

V gene TRBV15 combines with J gene TRBJ2-5; TRBD2 is a possible D gene (5 bases). Germline-derived CDR1 and CDR2 are LNHNV and YYDKDF (reference sequence). V lost 0 bases and J 5 bases, leaving 13 bases between the germline ends. The CDR3 covers 15 residues. CDR3 protein: CATSRDSSPGETQYF. CDR3 coding DNA: TGTGCCACCAGCAGAGATTCGTCCCCGGGGGAGACCCAGTACTTC. Complete variable domain (other parts from reference TRBV15 and TRBJ2-5): DAMVIQNPRYQVTQFGKPVTLSCSQTLNHNVMYWYQQKSSQAPKLLFHYYDKDFNNEADTPDNFQSRRPNTSFCFLDIRSPGLGDTAMYLCATSRDSSPGETQYFGPGTRLLVL.

This clone has just one count. This chain's CDR3 is CAISGRTDLQGDTF. The CDR3 DNA reads TGTGCCATCAGTGGCCGCACGGATTTACAGGGGGACACCTTC. The chain couples TRBV10-3 to TRBJ1-2; the match to TRBD1 covers 8 bases. V was pared by 4 bases and J by 12 bases, with 13 bases of the junction left unmatched. Germline values: CDR1 ENHRY, CDR2 SYGVKD. The CDR3 has 14 residues.

This clone was seen many times. The J gene is TRBJ2-5, the V gene TRBV21-1; the D call TRBD1 from the table was never checked on the DNA. TRBV21-1 is listed as a pseudogene. The CDR3 runs to 17 residues. CDR3 amino acids: CASSQRGSRTPRETQYF. The CDR3 DNA reads as TGTGCCAGCAGCCAGAGGGGGTCGCGGACCCCCCGGGAGACCCAGTACTTC.

This clone was observed once. The chain uses TRBV6-5 and TRBJ1-2; 7 bases are shared with TRBD1. The CDR3 sequence is 14 residues long. After removal of 5 bases from V and 0 bases from J, the junction contained 3 bases not matched to a gene. Germline values: CDR1 MNHEY, CDR2 SVGAGI. The CDR3 reads CASSLDRANYGYTF. CDR3 nucleotides: TGTGCCAGCAGTCTAGACAGGGCTAACTATGGCTACACCTTC.

The chain has TRBV9 and TRBJ2-7; 9 bases align to TRBD2. Looked up from germline, CDR1 is SGDLS and CDR2 is YYNGEE. This CDR3 comprises 16 residues. V lost 4 bases and J lost 5; bases outside the gene matches: 13. DNA of the CDR3: TGTGCCAGCAGCCCCCCTGAAGCGGGGGGTGTCGACGAGCAGTACTTC. It yields the protein CASSPPEAGGVDEQYF.

V and J are TRBV4-3 and TRBJ2-3; D gene unclear. V shed 4 bases and J shed 4 bases, with 9 bases lying between them. This CDR3 region has 13 residues. Germline V gene data show CDR1 as LGHNA and CDR2 as YSLEER. The CDR3 region has the DNA TGCGCCAGCAGCCGAAGAGGAGCAGATACGCAGTATTTT. Translating it yields CASSRRGADTQYF.

This chain connects TRBV11-2 to TRBJ2-3; TRBD1 agrees at 11 bases. Germline assignment: CDR1 SGHAT and CDR2 FQNNGV. Losses at the gene ends were 0 bases for V and 0 bases for J; bases not matched to a gene: 2. This CDR3 is built from 17 residues. CDR3 in DNA: TGTGCCAGCAGCTTAGAAGGACAGGGGGCAAGCACAGATACGCAGTATTTT. Its protein product is CASSLEGQGASTDTQYF.

The count of this clone is one. The gene calls are TRBV5-1 and TRBJ2-3; 8 nucleotides match TRBD2. With V trimmed by 5 bases and J by 2 bases, 10 bases remained unmatched. The CDR3 loop spans 16 amino acids. The germline gives CDR1 SGHRS, CDR2 YFSETQ. The CDR3, as DNA: TGCGCCAGCAGGGTTGGGGCGGGGGGCAACACAGATACGCAGTATTTT. Translation gives CASRVGAGGNTDTQYF.

This chain joins TRBV18 and TRBJ2-3; 12 bases fit TRBD2. This CDR3 contains 16 residues. Germline CDR1 is KGHSH and CDR2 is LQKENI. Losses at the gene ends were 0 bases for V and 3 bases for J; bases not matched to a gene: 1. In DNA, the CDR3 is TGTGCCAGCTCACCACCCCTAGCGGGGGGGACAGATACGCAGTATTTT. Its protein product is CASSPPLAGGTDTQYF.

As concerns this clone: One end of the junction varies from germline; a read error may be responsible. The CDR3: CSSSTTGGPYNEQFF. CDR3 nucleotide sequence: TGTTCCAGCAGCACGACAGGGGGCCCCTACAATGAGCAGTTCTTC. This chain links TRBV7-9 with TRBJ2-1; TRBD1 agrees at 10 bases. The germline gives CDR1 SEHNR, CDR2 FQNEAQ (reference sequence). The CDR3 runs to 15 residues.

The CDR3 region is CASSPLTGDNEQFF. CDR3 nucleotide sequence: TGCGCCAGCAGCCCCCTCACAGGGGACAATGAGCAGTTCTTC. The J gene is TRBJ2-1, the V gene TRBV4-3; 7 positions agree with TRBD1. The CDR3 contains 14 residues. J was trimmed by 5 bases and V by 4 bases; bases with no gene match: 5. Germline V lookup: CDR1 LGHNA, CDR2 YSLEER.

This chain uses TRBV7-9 with TRBJ1-2; 8 nucleotides match TRBD1. Trimming took 5 bases from V and 8 from J; bases not matched to a gene: 10. This CDR3 has 14 residues. Per germline, CDR1 SEHNR and CDR2 FQNEAQ (reference sequence). CDR3 nucleotide sequence: TGTGCCAGCAGCCCCCGCGGACAGGGTACCGGCTACACCTTC. It specifies CASSPRGQGTGYTF.

V and J are TRBV27 and TRBJ1-2; D unclear. There are 13 residues in the CDR3. Trimming took off 0 bases at V and 7 bases at J, with 9 bases between the two ends. Germline V gene lookup returns CDR1 MNHEY and CDR2 SMNVEV (reference sequence). The CDR3 sequence is CASSLSGVAGYTF. The CDR3 DNA reads TGTGCCAGCAGTTTATCCGGGGTTGCTGGCTACACCTTC.